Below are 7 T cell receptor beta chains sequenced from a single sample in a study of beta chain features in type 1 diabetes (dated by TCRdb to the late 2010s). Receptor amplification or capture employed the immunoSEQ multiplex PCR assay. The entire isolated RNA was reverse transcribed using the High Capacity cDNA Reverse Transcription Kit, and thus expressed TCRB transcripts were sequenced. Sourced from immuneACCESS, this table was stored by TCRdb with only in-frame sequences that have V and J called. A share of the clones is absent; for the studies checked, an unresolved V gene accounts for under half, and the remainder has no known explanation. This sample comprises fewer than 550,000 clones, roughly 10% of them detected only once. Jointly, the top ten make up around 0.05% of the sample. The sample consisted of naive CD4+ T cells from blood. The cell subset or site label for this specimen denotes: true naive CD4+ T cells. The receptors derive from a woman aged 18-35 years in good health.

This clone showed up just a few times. The CDR3 reads CASSSSFSYNSPLHF. Written as DNA, the CDR3 is TGTGCCAGCAGCTCCTCTTTCTCCTATAATTCACCCCTCCACTTT. V gene TRBV7-2 combines with J gene TRBJ1-6; D gene uncertain. Deletions cut 4 bases from V and 0 bases from J, with 7 bases between. The CDR3 is 15 amino acids. Germline V gives CDR1 SGHTA, CDR2 FQGNSA.

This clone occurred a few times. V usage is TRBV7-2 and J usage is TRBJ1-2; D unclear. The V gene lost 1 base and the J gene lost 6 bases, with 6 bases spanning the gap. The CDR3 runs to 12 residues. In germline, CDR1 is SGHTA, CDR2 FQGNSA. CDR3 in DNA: TGTGCCAGCAGCTTAGTGCGGGATGGCTACACCTTC. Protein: CASSLVRDGYTF.

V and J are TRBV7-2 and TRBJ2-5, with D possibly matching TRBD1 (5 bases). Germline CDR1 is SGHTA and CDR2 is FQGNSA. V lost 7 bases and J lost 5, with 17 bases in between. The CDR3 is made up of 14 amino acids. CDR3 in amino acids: CASTPRAHGETQYF. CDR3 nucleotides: TGTGCCAGCACCCCCAGGGCCCACGGCGAGACCCAGTACTTC.

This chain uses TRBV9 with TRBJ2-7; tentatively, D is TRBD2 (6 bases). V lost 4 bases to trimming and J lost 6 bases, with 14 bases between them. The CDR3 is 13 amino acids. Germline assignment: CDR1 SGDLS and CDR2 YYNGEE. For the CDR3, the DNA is TGTGCCAGCAGCACCGGCGCGGGGCTCGAGCAGTACTTC. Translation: CASSTGAGLEQYF.

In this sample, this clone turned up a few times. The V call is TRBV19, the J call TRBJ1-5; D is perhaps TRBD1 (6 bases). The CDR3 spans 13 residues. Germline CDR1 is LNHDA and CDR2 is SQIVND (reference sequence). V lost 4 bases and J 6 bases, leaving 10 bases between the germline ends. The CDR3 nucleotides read TGTGCCAGTAGTACAGGGGCAGGTCAGCCCCAGCATTTT. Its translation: CASSTGAGQPQHF.

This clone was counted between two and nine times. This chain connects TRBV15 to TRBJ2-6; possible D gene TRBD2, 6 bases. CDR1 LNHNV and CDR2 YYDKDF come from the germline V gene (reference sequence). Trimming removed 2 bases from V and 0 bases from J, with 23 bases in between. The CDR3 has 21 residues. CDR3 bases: TGTGCCACCAGCAGATCGGAAAGTTGGGGAAGGAGGGCCTCTGGGGCCAACGTCCTGACTTTC. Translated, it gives CATSRSESWGRRASGANVLTF.

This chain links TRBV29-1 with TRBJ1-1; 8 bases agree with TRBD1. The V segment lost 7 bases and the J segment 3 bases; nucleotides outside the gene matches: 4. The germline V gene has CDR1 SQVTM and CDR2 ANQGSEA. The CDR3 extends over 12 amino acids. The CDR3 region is CSATQGDTEAFF. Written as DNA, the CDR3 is TGCAGCGCCACACAGGGGGACACTGAAGCTTTCTTT.